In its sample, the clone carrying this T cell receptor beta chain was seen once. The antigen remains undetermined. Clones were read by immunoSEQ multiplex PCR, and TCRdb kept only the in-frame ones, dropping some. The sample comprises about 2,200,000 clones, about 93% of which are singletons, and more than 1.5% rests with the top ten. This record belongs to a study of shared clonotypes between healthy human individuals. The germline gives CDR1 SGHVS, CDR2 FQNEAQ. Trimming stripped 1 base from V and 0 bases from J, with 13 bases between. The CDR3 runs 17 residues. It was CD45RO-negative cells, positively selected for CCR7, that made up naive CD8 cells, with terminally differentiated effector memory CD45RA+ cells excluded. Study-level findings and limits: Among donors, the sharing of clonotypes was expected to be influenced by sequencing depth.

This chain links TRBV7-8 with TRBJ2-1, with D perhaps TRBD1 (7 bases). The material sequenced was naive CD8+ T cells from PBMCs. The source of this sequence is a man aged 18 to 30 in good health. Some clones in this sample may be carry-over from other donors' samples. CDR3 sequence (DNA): TGTGCCAGCAGCTTAGGGAGGGACAGATTCTCCTACAATGAGCAGTTCTTC. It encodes CASSLGRDRFSYNEQFF.